A single T cell receptor beta chain is shown here with its context. Its antigen is still unknown. Each patient went into thyroid surgery without having received any treatment. The data belong to a study of metastatic and nonmetastatic thyroid tumors. Looking at the study overall: Repertoire data that came from the blood and tumor or nodule tissue of malignant and benign thyroid patients were compared.

In the original workflow: It was from CDR3 differences across clinicopathological groups that a distant-metastasis classifier for papillary thyroid cancer was built. TCRdb re-analyzed the PCR reads through MiXCR. The V and J calls were determined by TCRdb, not by the authors. The sample has about 20,000 clones, approximately 35% seen once. General study results and limits: Significantly higher TCR beta diversity was reportedly seen in malignant thyroid tumors than benign nodules, in blood and tumor.

Trimming took 6 bases from V and 1 from J, leaving 13 bases between them. CDR3 length: 14 residues. The germline gives CDR1 SGHRS, CDR2 YFSETQ. This chain connects TRBV5-1 to TRBJ1-1, with D perhaps matching TRBD1 (5 bases). The sequencing sample was made of tumor tissue. The clonotype was recovered from a male donor with papillary thyroid cancer or a benign thyroid nodule (not recorded which). Some clones in this sample may be carry-over from other donors' samples. The CDR3 DNA follows: TGCGCCAGCAAACGTACAGGAGGGAACACTGAAGCTTTCTTT. Protein: CASKRTGGNTEAFF.